The TCR beta chain under discussion was sequenced for a study of high-grade serous ovarian cancer treatment subgroups. Study details: Mean per sample: around 14,000 reads, around 7,100 unique TCR beta rearrangements.

The sample holds a few counts of this clone. Its matching antigen is unknown. Study-wide points: Same-patient tumor repertoires overlapped at roughly 0.1 to 0.79; different patients barely overlapped. Higher neoantigen levels went with greater TCR clonal relatedness. Without spatial data, bulk sequencing limits insight into HGSC tumor diversity.

Using immunoSEQ multiplex PCR, the repertoire was profiled, and TCRdb retains in-frame clones only, with some absent. Of approximately 6,000 clones listed, 75% to 85% are singletons. Tumor tissue was taken before any definitive surgery or chemotherapy was given. In germline, CDR1 is SQVTM, CDR2 ANQGSEA. V trimming: 7 bases; J trimming: 2 bases; junction bases outside the gene matches: 7. The CDR3 runs 13 residues. This rearrangement joins TRBV29-1 to TRBJ1-1, with 7 bases matching TRBD1. This receptor was obtained from a human donor with high-grade serous ovarian cancer. The specimen was tumor tissue. For the CDR3, the DNA is TGCAGCGCTTTGGACAGGTCCAACACTGAAGCTTTCTTT. It is translated as CSALDRSNTEAFF.